In its sample, the clone carrying this T cell receptor beta chain was seen once. What it binds is unknown. The V and J ends lost 5 bases and 5 bases respectively, with 10 bases between them. Germline-derived CDR1 and CDR2 are SGHAT and FQNNGV. The CDR3 is 14 residues long. This sample was included in a study of post-analysis software for immune sequencing data. The library was made from cDNA and included unique molecular identifiers. TCRdb used MiXCR to reprocess the PCR reads, holding one entry per CDR3 protein. The sample lists approximately 730,000 distinct CDR3 sequences, just over 45% occurring once. Study-level results: Controls showed lower frequencies than patients for several TRBV segments, and TRBV5-6, TRBV5-1 and TRBV20-1 were among these. Multiple sclerosis patients had significantly lower normalized Chao1 diversity than controls. Under the F measure, samples that were prepared in one batch clustered strongly together.

The TCR sequence derives from a girl aged 5 to 17 with multiple sclerosis. This chain connects TRBV11-2 to TRBJ1-6; no clear D. Material for sequencing was blood. The CDR3 bases are TGTGCCAGCAGCCCGGCTAGGAATAATTCACCCCTCCACTTT. It specifies CASSPARNNSPLHF.